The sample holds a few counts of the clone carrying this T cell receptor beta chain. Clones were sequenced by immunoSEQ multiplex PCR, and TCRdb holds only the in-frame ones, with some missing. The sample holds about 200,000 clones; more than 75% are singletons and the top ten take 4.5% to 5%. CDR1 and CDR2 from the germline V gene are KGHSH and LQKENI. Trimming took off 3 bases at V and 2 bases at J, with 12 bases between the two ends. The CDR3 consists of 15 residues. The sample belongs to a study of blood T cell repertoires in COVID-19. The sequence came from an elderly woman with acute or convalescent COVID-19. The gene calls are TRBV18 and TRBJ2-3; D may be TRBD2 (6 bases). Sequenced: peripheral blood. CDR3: CASSPQRVTTDTQYF. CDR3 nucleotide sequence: TGTGCCAGCTCACCTCAGCGGGTTACCACAGATACGCAGTATTTT.